This T cell receptor beta chain derives from a study of blood T cells in healthy people across ages (dated by TCRdb to 2013 to 2016). For context, the study as a whole: In model experiments, template switching captured about one uniquely barcoded TCR beta cDNA molecule for every two T cells. Four age groups were formed from the donors: young (average about 15 years), middle-aged (approximately 41), aged (about 68) and long-lived (roughly 88). Two additional independent replicas of 1 million unique cDNA reads from the same blood draw were analyzed for two donors (one aged 18 to 30 and one aged 80 or older). Age-related changes in TCR beta repertoire diversity were measured in the study by deep sequencing normalized with unique cDNA molecular identifiers. To avoid experimental bias, donors of different ages were spread randomly across the sequencing lanes. Study-wide findings and limitations: Compared with the aged group, the long-lived group had more naive CD4+ T cells, fewer expanded clones and increased TCR diversity, suggesting age selection. Bulk unsorted PBMC profiling prevented conclusive comparison of naive and antigen-experienced compartments. The CMV infection status of donors was not known, potentially confounding age-related changes in expanded clonotypes. A strong correlation was found between observed TCR beta diversity and the percentage of naive T cells measured by flow cytometry. Estimates of total diversity based on one million sequenced T cells were considered lower bounds and underestimates. Observed TCR beta diversity per million T cells fell roughly linearly with age, and a significant reduction was already apparent by age roughly 40.

This clonotype was observed a handful of times. Its antigen is not yet known. No quality values exist for individual bases; no much larger clone is one base distant. Unmatched junction bases come to 8, with V trimmed by 7 bases and J by 8 bases. The CDR3 covers 14 residues, taking in both the cysteine and the phenylalanine. Here the CDR3 DNA is all that survives: 42 bases in frame from base 1. Library creation used 5' RACE. Sequenced using an Illumina HiSeq 2500. A second PCR of roughly 6 to 11 cycles was run with a J-beta primer mix and a sample-barcoded 5' primer. A unique molecular identifier was introduced onto each TCR beta cDNA molecule by a template-switch 5' adaptor carrying 12 random nucleotides. At least 2.5 million CDR3-containing paired-end reads were obtained from each sample. First-strand cDNA synthesis was performed from all RNA using the Mint cDNA synthesis kit, with priming by a TRBC-specific oligonucleotide. Following uracil-DNA glycosylase treatment, a first 18-cycle PCR with universal primers M1SS and BC2_uni_R was performed on all cDNA. The authors' analysis ran thus. Normalization of each sample was performed by random selection of 1 million high-quality reads, each carrying a distinct molecular identifier. Reads with shared molecular identifiers were discarded instead of being binned into consensus sequences. MiTCR, set to a Q25 quality threshold and the strictest error-elimination algorithm, was used for CDR3 identification, clonotype clustering and error correction. Lower-bound total TCR beta diversity was estimated with a nonparametric unseen species model using Euler transformation. TCRdb passed the public sequencing reads through fastp at Q25 and MiXCR, retaining productive beta sequences. Under each unique CDR3 protein, matching rows form one entry showing the most common genes and DNA. In this record, the V and J calls reflect TCRdb's handling and not the investigators' own analysis. The sample profile shows about 780,000 distinct CDR3 sequences; 46% of them were found once. Together, the top ten hold roughly 18% of the sample.

The 39 donors, aged about 6 to 100 years, were systemically healthy Caucasian individuals from Russia. Ten milliliters of peripheral blood were collected from each donor into EDTA-treated Vacutainer tubes. PBMCs were isolated by Ficoll-Paque density-gradient centrifugation, with at least 6 million obtained per sample. Total RNA was extracted from PBMCs with Trizol reagent, with at least 6 micrograms obtained per sample. For every donor, an aliquot of PBMCs went through flow cytometry to measure the percentages of naive CD45RAhigh/CD27high T cells. In this chain, TRBV12-3 or TRBV12-4 is recombined with TRBJ2-1; TRBD2 fits 10 bases in the junction. This TCR derives from an older man in good health. The sample consisted of blood. The DNA sequence is as follows: TGTGCCAGCACTCCGGGACTAGCGAACGATGAGCAGTTCTTC. It encodes CASTPGLANDEQFF.